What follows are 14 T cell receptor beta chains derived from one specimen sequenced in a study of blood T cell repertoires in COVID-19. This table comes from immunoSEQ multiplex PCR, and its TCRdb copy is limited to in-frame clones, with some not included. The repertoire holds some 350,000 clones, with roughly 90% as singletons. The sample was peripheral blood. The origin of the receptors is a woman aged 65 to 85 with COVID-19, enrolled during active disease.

As DNA, the CDR3 is TGTGCCAGTAGTATGGACAGGGGAATCTATGGCTACACCTTC. It encodes CASSMDRGIYGYTF. The rearrangement links TRBV19 to TRBJ1-2; TRBD1 aligns across 9 bases. Germline CDR1 reads LNHDA; CDR2 reads SQIVND (reference sequence). J gave up 4 bases and V 3 bases, and 3 bases lay outside the gene matches. The CDR3 extends over 14 amino acids.

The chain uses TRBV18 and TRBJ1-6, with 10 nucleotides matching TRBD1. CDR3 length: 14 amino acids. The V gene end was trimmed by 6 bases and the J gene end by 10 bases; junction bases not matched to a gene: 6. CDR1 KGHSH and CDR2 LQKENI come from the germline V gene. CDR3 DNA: TGTGCCAGCTCTCGTGACAGGGGGCAGTCACCCCTCCACTTT. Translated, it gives CASSRDRGQSPLHF.

Here the CDR3 DNA reads TGTGCCAGCAGTCTTCAGGGGGCTTCTGAAGCTTTCTTT. Translating it yields CASSLQGASEAFF. The chain joins TRBV6-2 or TRBV6-3 to TRBJ1-1, with 8 bases lining up with TRBD1. V lost 5 bases and J lost 6; bases outside the gene matches: 5. This CDR3 has 13 amino acids. Germline values: CDR1 MNHEY, CDR2 SVGEGT.

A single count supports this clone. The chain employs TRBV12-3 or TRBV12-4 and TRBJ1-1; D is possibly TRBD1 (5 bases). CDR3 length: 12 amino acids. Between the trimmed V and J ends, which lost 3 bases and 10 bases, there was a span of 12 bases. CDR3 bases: TGTGCCAGCAGTTTCGGTCGGGGGAGAGCTTTCTTT. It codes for CASSFGRGRAFF.

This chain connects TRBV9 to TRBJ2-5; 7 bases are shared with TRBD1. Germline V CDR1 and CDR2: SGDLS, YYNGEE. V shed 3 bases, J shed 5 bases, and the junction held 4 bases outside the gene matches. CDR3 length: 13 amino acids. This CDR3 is CASSAGQKETQYF. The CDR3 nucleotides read TGTGCCAGCAGCGCGGGACAGAAGGAGACCCAGTACTTC.

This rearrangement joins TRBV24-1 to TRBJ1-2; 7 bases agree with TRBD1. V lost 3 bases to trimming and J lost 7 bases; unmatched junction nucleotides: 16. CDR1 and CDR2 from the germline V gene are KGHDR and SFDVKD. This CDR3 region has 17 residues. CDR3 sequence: CATSDETGDGSPLGYTF. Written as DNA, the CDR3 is TGTGCCACCAGTGATGAAACAGGGGATGGCTCTCCCCTTGGCTACACCTTC.

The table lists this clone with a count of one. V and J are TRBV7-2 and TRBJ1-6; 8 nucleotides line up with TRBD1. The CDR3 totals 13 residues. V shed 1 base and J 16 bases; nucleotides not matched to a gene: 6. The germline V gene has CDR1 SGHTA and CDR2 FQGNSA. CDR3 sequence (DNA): TGTGCCAGCAGCTTAGGGACCGGGACAGGACTCCACTTT. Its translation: CASSLGTGTGLHF.

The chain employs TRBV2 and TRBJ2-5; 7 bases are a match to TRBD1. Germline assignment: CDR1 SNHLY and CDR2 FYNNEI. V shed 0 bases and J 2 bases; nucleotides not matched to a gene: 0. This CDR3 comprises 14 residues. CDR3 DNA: TGTGCCAGCAGTGAAGCGGACAGGCAAGAGACCCAGTACTTC. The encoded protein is CASSEADRQETQYF. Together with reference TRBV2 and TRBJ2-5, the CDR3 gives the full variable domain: EPEVTQTPSHQVTQMGQEVILRCVPISNHLYFYWYRQILGQKVEFLVSFYNNEISEKSEIFDDQFSVERPDGSNFTLKIRSTKLEDSAMYFCASSEADRQETQYFGPGTRLLVL.

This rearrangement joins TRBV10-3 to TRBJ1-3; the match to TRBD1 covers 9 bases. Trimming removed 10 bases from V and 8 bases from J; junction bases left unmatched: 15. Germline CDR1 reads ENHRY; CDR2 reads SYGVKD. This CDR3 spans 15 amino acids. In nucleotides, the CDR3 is TGTGCCACCCATGAACTCGGACAGGGGCTAGACACCATATATTTT. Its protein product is CATHELGQGLDTIYF.

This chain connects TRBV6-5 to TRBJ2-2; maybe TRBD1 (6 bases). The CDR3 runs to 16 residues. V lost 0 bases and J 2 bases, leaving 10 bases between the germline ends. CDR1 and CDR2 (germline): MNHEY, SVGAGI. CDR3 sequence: CASSYSGAKNTGELFF. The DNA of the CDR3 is TGTGCCAGCAGTTACTCGGGGGCCAAAAACACCGGGGAGCTGTTTTTT.

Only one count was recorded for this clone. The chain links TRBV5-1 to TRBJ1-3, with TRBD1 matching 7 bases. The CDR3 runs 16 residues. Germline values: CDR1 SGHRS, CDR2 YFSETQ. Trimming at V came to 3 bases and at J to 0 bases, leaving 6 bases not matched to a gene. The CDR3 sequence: CASSSSGQRSGNTIYF. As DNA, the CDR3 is TGCGCCAGCAGCTCCTCGGGACAGCGCTCTGGAAACACCATATATTTT.

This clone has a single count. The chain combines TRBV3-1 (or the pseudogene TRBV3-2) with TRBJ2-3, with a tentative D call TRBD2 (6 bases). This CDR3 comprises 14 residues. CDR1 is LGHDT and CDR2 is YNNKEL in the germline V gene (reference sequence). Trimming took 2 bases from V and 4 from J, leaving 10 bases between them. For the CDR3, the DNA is TGTGCCAGCAGCCAACCCCGGGACTCAGATACGCAGTATTTT. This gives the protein CASSQPRDSDTQYF.

CDR3 DNA: TGTGCCAGTAGTACGGGACTAGCGGGTGAGCAGTACTTC. This translates into CASSTGLAGEQYF. V is TRBV19 and J is TRBJ2-7, with 12 nucleotides matching TRBD2. V was clipped by 4 bases and J by 7 bases; unmatched bases: 2. The CDR3 consists of 13 residues. Germline assignment: CDR1 LNHDA and CDR2 SQIVND (reference sequence). The variable domain in full, completed from reference TRBV19 and TRBJ2-7, reads DGGITQSPKYLFRKEGQNVTLSCEQNLNHDAMYWYRQDPGQGLRLIYYSQIVNDFQKGDIAEGYSVSREKKESFPLTVTSAQKNPTAFYLCASSTGLAGEQYFGPGTRLTVT.

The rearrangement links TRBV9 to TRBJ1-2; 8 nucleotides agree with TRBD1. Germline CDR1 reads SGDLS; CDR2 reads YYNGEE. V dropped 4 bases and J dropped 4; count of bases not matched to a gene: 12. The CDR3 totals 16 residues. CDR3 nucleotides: TGTGCCAGCAGCACATTGTCGGGACAGGCAATCTATGGCTACACCTTC. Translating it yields CASSTLSGQAIYGYTF.